These T cell receptor beta chains were read from a single sample in a study of cytomegalovirus exposure and HLA in healthy donors. Profiling relied on immunoSEQ multiplex PCR, and the TCRdb table lists in-frame clones only, not all of them. The sample records about 140,000 clones, 76% being singletons. Material: PBMCs. The source of these receptors is a man aged 35 to 55 in good health and CMV-seronegative. Both conserved end residues are part of each CDR3. Each record gives: D gene, clone size, J gene, V gene, CDR3 DNA, CDR3 protein. The D gene is left open where the match is weak. Clone size, where shown, is once, few, many, or a class for clones that have expanded.

TRBD2 | NA | TRBJ2-7 | TRBV9 | TGTGCCAGCAGCGGGTCGGGACTAGCGGCCTACGAGCAGTACTTC | CASSGSGLAAYEQYF
TRBD2 | NA | TRBJ2-1 | TRBV5-1 | TGCGCCAGCAGCTTGAGCGGGGGGGCCTTCGACAATGAGCAGTTCTTC | CASSLSGGAFDNEQFF
TRBD1 | NA | TRBJ2-7 | TRBV19 | TGTGCCAGTAGTCTCAACAGGGGCGAGCAGTACTTC | CASSLNRGEQYF
TRBD2 | NA | TRBJ2-1 | TRBV27 | TGTGCCAGCAGTTTCGGGGGGAGCTACAATGAGCAGTTCTTC | CASSFGGSYNEQFF
NA | NA | TRBJ1-2 | TRBV2 | TGTGCCAGCAGAGGGCGGACCGGAGGCCCTTATGGCTACACCTTC | CASRGRTGGPYGYTF
NA | NA | TRBJ1-2 | TRBV4-3 | TGCGCCAGCAGCCAAGAGTCAGGACAGCCCTTTTACTATGGCTACACCTTC | CASSQESGQPFYYGYTF
TRBD2 | NA | TRBJ2-7 | TRBV5-1 | TGCGCCAGCAGCTTGACTAGCGGGAGCTTACTTTCGGGCGTCGAGCAGTACTTC | CASSLTSGSLLSGVEQYF
TRBD1 | NA | TRBJ1-2 | TRBV6-1 | TGTGCCAGCAGTCCCGACAGGGGGGTCTATGGCTACACCTTC | CASSPDRGVYGYTF
NA | once | TRBJ2-5 | TRBV7-2 | TGTGCCAGCAGCCGGGGTGAGACCCAGTACTTC | CASSRGETQYF
TRBD2 | NA | TRBJ2-2 | TRBV2 | TGTGCCAGCAGTGAACGGAGAGCGGGGGCCCTTATAGCGAACACCGGGGAGCTGTTTTTT | CASSERRAGALIANTGELFF
TRBD2 | NA | TRBJ2-5 | TRBV5-1 | TGCGCCAGCAGCTTCGGACTAGCGGCAGAGACCCAGTACTTC | CASSFGLAAETQYF
NA | NA | TRBJ2-1 | TRBV6-4 | TGTGCCAGCAGTGACTCGGACAACAATGAGCAGTTCTTC | CASSDSDNNEQFF
NA | NA | TRBJ2-7 | TRBV11-2 | TGTGCCAGCAGTCGTTATGTCTCCTACGAGCAGTACTTC | CASSRYVSYEQYF
TRBD1 | NA | TRBJ2-7 | TRBV7-3 | TGTGCCAGCAGCCCGTCGACAGGGGAAGTAACTTACGAGCAGTACTTC | CASSPSTGEVTYEQYF
TRBD1 | few | TRBJ1-2 | TRBV28 | TGTGCCAGCAGTTCGGGGTTAGGACAGGGCTATGGCTACACCTTC | CASSSGLGQGYGYTF
NA | NA | TRBJ2-3 | TRBV7-2 | TGTGCCAGCAGCGACCGACGGACTAGCACAGATACGCAGTATTTT | CASSDRRTSTDTQYF
TRBD2 | NA | TRBJ2-3 | TRBV7-9 | TGTGCCAGCAGCTTCCCGACTAGCGGGCTAGATACGCAGTATTTT | CASSFPTSGLDTQYF
TRBD2 | NA | TRBJ2-3 | TRBV5-1 | TGCGCCAGCAGCTTGGATCCGACTAGCGGGGGTACAGATACGCAGTATTTT | CASSLDPTSGGTDTQYF
NA | NA | TRBJ1-2 | TRBV25-1 | TGTGCCAGCAGTGAATCTCAAGGGGGTAACTATGGCTACACCTTC | CASSESQGGNYGYTF
NA | NA | TRBJ1-4 | TRBV19 | TGTGCCAGTAGTGTTGAACAGGGTTTAACTAATGAAAAACTGTTTTTT | CASSVEQGLTNEKLFF
TRBD2 | NA | TRBJ2-7 | TRBV6-5 | TGTGCCAGCAGTTCCCTGACGAGCGGGGGGGGGTACGAGCAGTACTTC | CASSSLTSGGGYEQYF
NA | NA | TRBJ2-2 | TRBV5-1 | TGCGCCAGCAGCTTGGTGCGGCGGGACACCGGGGAGCTGTTTTTT | CASSLVRRDTGELFF
TRBD1 | NA | TRBJ2-2 | TRBV12-5 | TGTGCTAGTGGTTTAAACAGGGGGAGACGCCAAGAAGGGAACACCGGGGAGCTGTTTTTT | CASGLNRGRRQEGNTGELFF
NA | NA | TRBJ2-5 | TRBV6-6 | TGTGCCAGCAGTTTAGCAGAGTACCAAGAGACCCAGTACTTC | CASSLAEYQETQYF